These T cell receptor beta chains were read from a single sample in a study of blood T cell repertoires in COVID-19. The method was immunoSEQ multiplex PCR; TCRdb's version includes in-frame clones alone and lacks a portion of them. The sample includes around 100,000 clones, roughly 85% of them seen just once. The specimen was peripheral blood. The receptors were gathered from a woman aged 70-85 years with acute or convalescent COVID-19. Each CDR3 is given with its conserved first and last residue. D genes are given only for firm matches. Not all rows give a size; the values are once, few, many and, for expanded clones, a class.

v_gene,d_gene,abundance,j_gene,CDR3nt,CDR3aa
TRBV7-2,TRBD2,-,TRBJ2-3,TGTGCCACCCAGCGGGGGGCCGTCGCAGATACGCAGTATTTT,CATQRGAVADTQYF
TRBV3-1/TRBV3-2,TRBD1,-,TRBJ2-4,TGTGCCAGCAGCCTTGGACAGGGACACATTCAGTACTTC,CASSLGQGHIQYF
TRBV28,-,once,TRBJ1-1,TGTGCCAGCAGTTTACAGGGGCAGGCTTTCTTT,CASSLQGQAFF
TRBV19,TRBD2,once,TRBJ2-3,TGTGCCAGTAGTCATCAGCGGGGGAACCCGTATTTT,CASSHQRGNPYF
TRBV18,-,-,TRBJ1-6,TGTGCCAGCTCACCATCCCCAGGGGACAATTCACCCCTCCACTTT,CASSPSPGDNSPLHF
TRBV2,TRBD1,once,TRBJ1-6,TGTGCCAGTAGACCTACAGGGGGGGACTCACCCCTCCACTTT,CASRPTGGDSPLHF
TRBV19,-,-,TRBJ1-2,TGTGCCAGTAGTATAAGAGCGGACTATGGCTACACCTTC,CASSIRADYGYTF
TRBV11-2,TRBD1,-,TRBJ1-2,TGTGCCAGCAGCCCTGTTCAGGGGGCGTTCGGCTACACCTTC,CASSPVQGAFGYTF
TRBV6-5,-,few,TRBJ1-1,TGTGCCAGCAGTACGGGACTGTTGAACACTGAAGCTTTCTTT,CASSTGLLNTEAFF
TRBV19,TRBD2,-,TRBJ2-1,TGTGCCAGTAGTGTCGGGACTAACAATGAGCAGTTCTTC,CASSVGTNNEQFF
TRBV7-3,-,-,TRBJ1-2,TGTGCCAGCAGCTCGCACGGCGCGGGGGCGCCTGGCTACACCTTC,CASSSHGAGAPGYTF
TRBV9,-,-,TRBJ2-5,TGTGCCAGCAGCGAGGACCCGGACACCTCTACGGAGACCCAGTACTTC,CASSEDPDTSTETQYF
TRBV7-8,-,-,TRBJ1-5,TGTGCCAGCAGCTCTGCAGGGAATAGCAATCAGCCCCAGCATTTT,CASSSAGNSNQPQHF
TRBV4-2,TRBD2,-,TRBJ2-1,TGTGCCAGCAGCTCCGGACTAGACAATGAGCAGTTCTTC,CASSSGLDNEQFF
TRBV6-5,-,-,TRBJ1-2,TGTGCCAGCAGTTACTCTCGGGGAGAGGGTGGCTACACCTTC,CASSYSRGEGGYTF
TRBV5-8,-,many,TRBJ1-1,TGTGCCAGCAGCTTGACAGGGATCACTGAAGCTTTCTTT,CASSLTGITEAFF
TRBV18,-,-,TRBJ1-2,TGTGCCAGCTCACCATCACACACAGACTATGGCTACACCTTC,CASSPSHTDYGYTF
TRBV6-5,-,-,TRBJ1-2,TGTGCCAGCAGTTACTCATCTCTTGAGGGCTACACCTTC,CASSYSSLEGYTF
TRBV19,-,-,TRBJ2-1,TGTGCCAGTAGTATAGGCGAGGGTGGGGCCTACAATGAGCAGTTCTTC,CASSIGEGGAYNEQFF
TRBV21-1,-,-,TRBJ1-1,TGTGCCAGCAGCGCTTATAGGGGGCCGGACACTGAAGCTTTCTTT,CASSAYRGPDTEAFF
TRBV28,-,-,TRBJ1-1,TGTGCCAGCACCGGTCCTGGGCGACAAACTGAAGCTTTCTTT,CASTGPGRQTEAFF
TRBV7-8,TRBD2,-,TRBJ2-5,TGTGCCAGCAGCTTATACGGGGGGGCGGGAGAGACCCAGTACTTC,CASSLYGGAGETQYF
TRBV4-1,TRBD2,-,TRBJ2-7,TGCGCCAGCGCAAGGATAGCGGGCTATGGAGAGCAGTACTTC,CASARIAGYGEQYF
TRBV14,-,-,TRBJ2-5,TGTGCCAGCAGCCTTGGCAGCCCGTGGGCGGAGACCCAGTACTTC,CASSLGSPWAETQYF
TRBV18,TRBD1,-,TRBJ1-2,TGTGCCAGCTCACCATCGGGACAGCCCACTTCAGGCTACACCTTC,CASSPSGQPTSGYTF
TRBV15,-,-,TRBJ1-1,TGTGCCACCAGCAGGACAGTAGGGACTGAAGCTTTCTTT,CATSRTVGTEAFF
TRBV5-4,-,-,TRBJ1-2,TGTGCCAGCACCTCCGGAGGAGAATATGGCTACACCTTC,CASTSGGEYGYTF
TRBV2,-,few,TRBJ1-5,TGTGCCAGCAGTCCGGACAGCAGCAATCAGCCCCAGCATTTT,CASSPDSSNQPQHF